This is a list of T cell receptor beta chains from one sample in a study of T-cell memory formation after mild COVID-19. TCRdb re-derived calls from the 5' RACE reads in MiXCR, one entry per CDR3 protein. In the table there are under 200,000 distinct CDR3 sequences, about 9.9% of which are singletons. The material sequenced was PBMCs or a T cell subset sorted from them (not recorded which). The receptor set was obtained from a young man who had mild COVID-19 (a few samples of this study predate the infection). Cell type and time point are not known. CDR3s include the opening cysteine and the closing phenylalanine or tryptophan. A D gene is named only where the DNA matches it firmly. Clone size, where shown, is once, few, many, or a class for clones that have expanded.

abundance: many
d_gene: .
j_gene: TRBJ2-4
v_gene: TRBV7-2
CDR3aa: CASSPPGKNIQYF
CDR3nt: TGTGCCAGCAGCCCCCCCGGCAAAAACATTCAGTACTTC

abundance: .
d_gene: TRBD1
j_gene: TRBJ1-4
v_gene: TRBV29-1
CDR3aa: CSVKGQDNEKLFF
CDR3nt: TGCAGCGTGAAGGGACAGGACAATGAAAAACTGTTTTTT

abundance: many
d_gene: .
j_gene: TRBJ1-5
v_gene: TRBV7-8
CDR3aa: CASSLIRAFNQPQHF
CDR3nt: TGTGCCAGCAGCTTAATCAGGGCTTTCAATCAGCCCCAGCATTTT

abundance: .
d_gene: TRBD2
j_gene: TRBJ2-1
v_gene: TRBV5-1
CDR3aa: CASSQDPGGEQFF
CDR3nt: TGCGCCAGCAGCCAAGACCCGGGAGGGGAGCAGTTCTTC

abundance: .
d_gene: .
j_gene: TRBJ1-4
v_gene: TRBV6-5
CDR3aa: CASSYSLPRGGQDKEKLFF
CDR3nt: TGTGCCAGCAGTTACTCATTGCCCAGGGGTGGGCAAGATAAGGAAAAACTGTTTTTT

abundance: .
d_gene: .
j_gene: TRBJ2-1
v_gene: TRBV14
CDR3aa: CASSQVGGGGPYNEQFF
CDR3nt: TGTGCCAGCAGCCAAGTTGGGGGCGGGGGTCCTTACAATGAGCAGTTCTTC

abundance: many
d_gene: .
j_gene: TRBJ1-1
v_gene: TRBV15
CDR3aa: CATSRDLGWDTEAFF
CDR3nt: TGTGCCACCAGCAGAGACCTGGGGTGGGACACTGAAGCTTTCTTT

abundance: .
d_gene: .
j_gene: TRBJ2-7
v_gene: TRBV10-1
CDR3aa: CASSEGEAGRYEQYF
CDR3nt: TGCGCCAGCAGTGAGGGGGAAGCAGGGCGCTACGAGCAGTACTTC

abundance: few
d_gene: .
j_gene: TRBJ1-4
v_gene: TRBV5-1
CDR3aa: CASSFGGYGNEKLFF
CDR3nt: TGCGCCAGCAGCTTCGGGGGCTACGGTAATGAAAAACTGTTTTTT

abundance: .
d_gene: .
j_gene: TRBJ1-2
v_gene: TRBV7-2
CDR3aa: CASSLGSGPRGYTF
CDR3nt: TGTGCCAGCAGCTTAGGGTCAGGGCCGCGTGGCTACACCTTC

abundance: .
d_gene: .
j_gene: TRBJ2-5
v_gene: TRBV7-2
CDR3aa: CASSYRLGGETQYF
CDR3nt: TGTGCCAGCAGCTACCGTCTGGGCGGGGAGACCCAGTACTTC

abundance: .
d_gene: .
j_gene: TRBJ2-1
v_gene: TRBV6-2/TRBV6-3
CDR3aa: CASSYSTARLEQFF
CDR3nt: TGTGCCAGCAGTTACTCGACGGCGAGACTTGAGCAGTTCTTC

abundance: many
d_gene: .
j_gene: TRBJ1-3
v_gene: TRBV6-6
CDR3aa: CASSPRSGNTIYF
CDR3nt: TGTGCCAGCAGCCCACGCTCTGGAAACACCATATATTTT

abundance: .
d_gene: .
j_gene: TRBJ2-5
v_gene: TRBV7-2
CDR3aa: CASSWGQGGTQYF
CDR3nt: TGTGCCAGCAGCTGGGGGCAGGGCGGGACCCAGTACTTC

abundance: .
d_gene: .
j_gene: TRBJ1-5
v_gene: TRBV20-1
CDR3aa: CSASAGVRNQHF
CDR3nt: TGCAGTGCTTCCGCAGGGGTGAGAAACCAGCATTTT

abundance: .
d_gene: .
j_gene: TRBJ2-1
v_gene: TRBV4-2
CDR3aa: CASSDRDAGLNEQFF
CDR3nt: TGTGCCAGCAGCGACCGGGACGCAGGGCTCAATGAGCAGTTCTTC